This T cell receptor beta chain was identified during a study of cytomegalovirus exposure and HLA in healthy donors. Study results and caveats: Fewer N-insertions (relative to the roughly 660-donor mean) were reportedly seen in an Asian-associated ancestry cluster in a later analysis. For TCR beta chains, V- and J-gene trimming was later linked to a missense DCLRE1C variant.

With 4 bases clipped from V and 1 base from J, the junction kept 8 bases outside the gene matches. The CDR3 is 16 amino acids. Germline V CDR1 and CDR2: SGHRS, YFSETQ. With regard to this clone: The antigen remains unidentified.

Amplification used 60 Vbeta primers and 13 Jbeta primers. Original processing methods: Later, an analysis found 75 million to 100 million unique TCR beta chains, and roughly 9.9 million of these were shared. The assay was immunoSEQ multiplex PCR, and TCRdb's table has in-frame clones only and misses some. The V and J calls and clone size come from that table; D and trimming were worked out from the DNA. In the table there are roughly 150,000 clones, nearly 80% of which are singletons. The rearrangement links TRBV5-1 to TRBJ2-5; 9 nucleotides align to TRBD2. This TCR derives from a man aged 25 to 45 in good health and CMV-seronegative. The sequenced sample was PBMCs. The CDR3 reads CASSLSGGSSQETQYF. CDR3 nucleotides: TGCGCCAGCAGCCTTAGCGGGGGCTCCTCCCAAGAGACCCAGTACTTC. Combining the CDR3 with reference TRBV5-1 and TRBJ2-5 gives the whole variable domain KAGVTQTPRYLIKTRGQQVTLSCSPISGHRSVSWYQQTPGQGLQFLFEYFSETQRNKGNFPGRFSGRQFSNSRSEMNVSTLELGDSALYLCASSLSGGSSQETQYFGPGTRLLVL.